This is a list of T cell receptor beta chains from one sample in a study of blood T cell repertoires in COVID-19. The data were produced by immunoSEQ multiplex PCR, yet TCRdb's version contains in-frame clones alone and is incomplete. The sample shows roughly 110,000 clones, 70% to 90% of them seen only once. Input material: peripheral blood. Receptor source: a man aged 35-49 years with acute or convalescent COVID-19. Each CDR3 is given with its conserved first and last residue. Each record gives: clone size, V gene, D gene, J gene, CDR3 DNA, CDR3 protein. The D gene is left open where the match is weak. Not all rows give a size; the values are once, few, many and, for expanded clones, a class.

abundance: -; v_gene: TRBV11-1; d_gene: -; j_gene: TRBJ2-2; CDR3nt: TGTGCCAGCAGCTTAGCACTGAACACCGGGGAGCTGTTTTTT; CDR3aa: CASSLALNTGELFF
abundance: once; v_gene: TRBV2; d_gene: TRBD1; j_gene: TRBJ1-4; CDR3nt: TGTGCCAGCAGTGAAACCACCGGGACAGGTACCCGAAAACTGTTTTTT; CDR3aa: CASSETTGTGTRKLFF
abundance: -; v_gene: TRBV3-1/TRBV3-2; d_gene: TRBD1; j_gene: TRBJ1-1; CDR3nt: TGTGCCAGCAGCCATGGGGACAGATCGAACACTGAAGCTTTCTTT; CDR3aa: CASSHGDRSNTEAFF
abundance: -; v_gene: TRBV7-2; d_gene: TRBD1; j_gene: TRBJ2-2; CDR3nt: TGTGCCAGCAGCTTACGGCCCGGGACAGGGACAGCCGGGGAGCTGTTTTTT; CDR3aa: CASSLRPGTGTAGELFF
abundance: -; v_gene: TRBV4-3; d_gene: -; j_gene: TRBJ2-5; CDR3nt: TGCGCCAGCAGCCAAGACCGGTGGGAGACCCAGTACTTC; CDR3aa: CASSQDRWETQYF
abundance: -; v_gene: TRBV5-6; d_gene: -; j_gene: TRBJ2-5; CDR3nt: TGTGCCAGCAGTTCCCGGGACATCGGGAAGACCCAGTACTTC; CDR3aa: CASSSRDIGKTQYF
abundance: -; v_gene: TRBV2; d_gene: TRBD2; j_gene: TRBJ2-7; CDR3nt: TGTGCTGATAGCGGGGGATCCTCCTACGAGCAGTACTTC; CDR3aa: CADSGGSSYEQYF
abundance: -; v_gene: TRBV28; d_gene: TRBD2; j_gene: TRBJ2-3; CDR3nt: TGTGCCAGCAAAGAAGCGGGGCCCCGGGATACGCAGTATTTT; CDR3aa: CASKEAGPRDTQYF
abundance: -; v_gene: TRBV7-2; d_gene: TRBD1; j_gene: TRBJ1-2; CDR3nt: TGTGCCAGCAGCCCCTGGACAGGGGTCGCTGGCTACACCTTC; CDR3aa: CASSPWTGVAGYTF
abundance: -; v_gene: TRBV6-2/TRBV6-3; d_gene: TRBD1; j_gene: TRBJ2-2; CDR3nt: TGTGCCAGCAGTTACGCTACCGGGACAGTTTTTACCGGGGAGCTGTTTTTT; CDR3aa: CASSYATGTVFTGELFF
abundance: once; v_gene: TRBV6-2/TRBV6-3; d_gene: -; j_gene: TRBJ2-5; CDR3nt: TGTGCCAGCAGTTACTCGGAAGGGAGTCAAGAGACCCAGTACTTC; CDR3aa: CASSYSEGSQETQYF
abundance: -; v_gene: TRBV11-2; d_gene: -; j_gene: TRBJ1-2; CDR3nt: TGTGCCAGCAGCTTAGCAGGCCGAGTCTATGGCTACACCTTC; CDR3aa: CASSLAGRVYGYTF
abundance: -; v_gene: TRBV6-6; d_gene: TRBD1; j_gene: TRBJ2-7; CDR3nt: TGTGCCAGCAGCGGTGCCGGGACAGGGTTGAACGAGCAGTACTTC; CDR3aa: CASSGAGTGLNEQYF
abundance: -; v_gene: TRBV10-2; d_gene: -; j_gene: TRBJ1-5; CDR3nt: TGCGCCAGCAGTGAGGGCAAGAATCAGCCCCAGCATTTT; CDR3aa: CASSEGKNQPQHF
abundance: -; v_gene: TRBV5-1; d_gene: -; j_gene: TRBJ2-5; CDR3nt: TGCGCCAGCAGCTTGCGGGAGACCCAGTACTTC; CDR3aa: CASSLRETQYF
abundance: once; v_gene: TRBV7-2; d_gene: TRBD2; j_gene: TRBJ2-1; CDR3nt: TGTGCCAGCAGCCCAAGCTCCGGGACTAGCGGGAGCTCCTACAATGAGCAGTTCTTC; CDR3aa: CASSPSSGTSGSSYNEQFF
abundance: few; v_gene: TRBV24-1; d_gene: TRBD2; j_gene: TRBJ2-3; CDR3nt: TGTGCCACCAGTGATGCTAGCGGGAGAACAGATACGCAGTATTTT; CDR3aa: CATSDASGRTDTQYF
abundance: -; v_gene: TRBV6-2/TRBV6-3; d_gene: TRBD1; j_gene: TRBJ2-7; CDR3nt: TGTGCCAGCAGTTCCGCAGGGGGCGCCCTGAGCGAGCAGTACTTC; CDR3aa: CASSSAGGALSEQYF
abundance: -; v_gene: TRBV7-6; d_gene: -; j_gene: TRBJ1-6; CDR3nt: TGTGCCAGCAGCTTCGGAGGTAGCTCCTATAATTCACCCCTCCACTTT; CDR3aa: CASSFGGSSYNSPLHF
abundance: -; v_gene: TRBV5-1; d_gene: TRBD1; j_gene: TRBJ2-1; CDR3nt: TGCGCCAGCAGCACAGGGGTGAAATCCTACAATGAGCAGTTCTTC; CDR3aa: CASSTGVKSYNEQFF
abundance: -; v_gene: TRBV15; d_gene: TRBD2; j_gene: TRBJ2-3; CDR3nt: TGTGCCACCAGCAGAGTCATAGCGGGGACGACAGATACGCAGTATTTT; CDR3aa: CATSRVIAGTTDTQYF